The 12 T cell receptor beta chains reported below all come from one sample, sequenced in a study of OX40 agonist ivuxolimab in advanced cancers. Repertoires were generated with immunoSEQ multiplex PCR, while TCRdb's copy carries only in-frame clones and drops some. The sample has around 150,000 clones, about 92% seen once. The specimen comprised CD4+ or CD8+ T cells sorted from blood, sampled in a trial of the OX40 agonist ivuxolimab. The source of these receptors is an adult with an advanced solid tumor such as melanoma, head and neck, liver or kidney cancer.

This chain's CDR3 is CASSLVVLGYNEQFF. In nucleotides, the CDR3 is TGTGCCAGCAGCTTGGTAGTGCTGGGGTACAATGAGCAGTTCTTC. V is TRBV5-5 and J is TRBJ2-1; D is undetermined. The CDR3 is 15 residues long. Trimming took 0 bases from V and 4 from J, leaving 11 bases between them. In germline, CDR1 is SGHKS, CDR2 YYEKEE (reference sequence).

V usage is TRBV29-1 and J usage is TRBJ2-5; 9 bases are shared with TRBD2. Germline V gene sequence: CDR1 SQVTM, CDR2 ANQGSEA. J lost 4 bases, V lost 7 bases, and 10 bases had no gene match. There are 14 residues in the CDR3. The CDR3 loop reads CSDLVSGRSETQYF. Written as DNA, the CDR3 is TGCAGCGACTTAGTTAGCGGGAGATCAGAGACCCAGTACTTC.

The chain has TRBV19 and TRBJ2-7; possible D gene TRBD2, 6 bases. In germline, CDR1 is LNHDA, CDR2 SQIVND (reference sequence). V lost 1 base and J 6 bases, leaving 13 bases between the germline ends. The CDR3 totals 14 residues. CDR3 nucleotides: TGTGCCAGTAGTATAGGGATGGGGGGTGGCGAGCAGTACTTC. Translation gives CASSIGMGGGEQYF.

The chain recombines TRBV9 with TRBJ2-3, with a tentative D call TRBD1 (6 bases). V lost 0 bases and J 5 bases, leaving 19 bases between the germline ends. Per germline, CDR1 SGDLS and CDR2 YYNGEE. The CDR3 contains 17 residues. CDR3 bases: TGTGCCAGCAGCGTAGAGGCAGGGGCACGTTCAGGAGATACGCAGTATTTT. Translating it yields CASSVEAGARSGDTQYF.

The chain recombines TRBV19 with TRBJ2-1; 7 bases map to TRBD2. Germline CDR1 reads LNHDA; CDR2 reads SQIVND (reference sequence). The CDR3 covers 13 residues. V lost 4 bases to trimming and J lost 8 bases; unmatched junction nucleotides: 5. CDR3 DNA sequence: TGTGCCAGTAGTAAAGTAGCGGGTTATGAGCAGTTCTTC. Its translation is CASSKVAGYEQFF.

V gene TRBV5-1 combines with J gene TRBJ2-5, with D perhaps TRBD1 (6 bases). The germline V and J ends were trimmed by 0 bases and 5 bases, with 11 bases remaining between them. This CDR3 has 14 amino acids. The germline gives CDR1 SGHRS, CDR2 YFSETQ. This CDR3 is CASSLARGVETQYF. The CDR3 coding sequence is TGCGCCAGCAGCTTGGCCAGGGGTGTGGAGACCCAGTACTTC.

The rearrangement links TRBV7-7 to TRBJ1-1; unclear D gene. Looked up from germline, CDR1 is SSHAT and CDR2 is FNYEAQ (reference sequence). This CDR3 is built from 14 residues. Trimming shortened V by 5 bases and J by 0 bases, and 10 bases separated the two germline ends. CDR3 DNA sequence: TGTGCCAGCAGCCCCGGGCCCATGAACACTGAAGCTTTCTTT. As protein: CASSPGPMNTEAFF.

The V call is TRBV4-1, the J call TRBJ1-2; perhaps TRBD1 as D (5 bases). V dropped 0 bases and J dropped 2 bases, with 7 bases sitting between them. Germline V lookup: CDR1 MGHRA, CDR2 YSYEKL. This CDR3 is 14 amino acids long. CDR3: CASSQDRTNYGYTF. The CDR3 coding sequence is TGCGCCAGCAGCCAAGACAGGACAAACTATGGCTACACCTTC.

In DNA form, the CDR3 reads TGTGCCAGCAGCGTAGTTACAGGGGGCGGCGGTGGCTACACCTTC. The encoded protein is CASSVVTGGGGGYTF. The chain recombines TRBV9 with TRBJ1-2, with TRBD1 identical over 9 bases. Trimming removed 0 bases from V and 7 bases from J; junction bases left unmatched: 7. From germline, CDR1 is SGDLS and CDR2 YYNGEE. There are 15 residues in the CDR3.

The J gene is TRBJ2-4, the V gene TRBV7-8; D call uncertain. The germline V gene has CDR1 SGHVS and CDR2 FQNEAQ. Trimming cost V 4 bases and J 3 bases, with 19 bases left between them. The CDR3 loop spans 17 amino acids. The CDR3 region has the DNA TGTGCCAGCAGCTCAACCGCCTCAAAGGGAAGCAAAAACATTCAGTACTTC. Amino acids: CASSSTASKGSKNIQYF.

V gene TRBV6-5 combines with J gene TRBJ2-7, with D uncertain. CDR1 is MNHEY and CDR2 is SVGAGI in the germline V gene. The CDR3 runs 14 residues. V lost 7 bases, J lost 0 bases, and 13 bases lay in between. CDR3 sequence (DNA): TGTGCCAGCACCCAACGGGTTTACTCCTACGAGCAGTACTTC. This encodes CASTQRVYSYEQYF.

The chain is built from TRBV25-1 and TRBJ2-3, with TRBD2 matching 13 bases. This CDR3 has 16 amino acids. Germline loops: CDR1 MGHDK, CDR2 SYGVNS. Germline trimming cut 6 bases from V and 3 bases from J; bases unmatched to any gene: 6. CDR3 region: CASSAAGLAGTDTQYF. In DNA, the CDR3 is TGTGCCAGCAGCGCCGCGGGACTAGCGGGAACAGATACGCAGTATTTT.